Each of the 30 T cell receptor beta chains below was sequenced from the same sample in a study of CD8 T cells in Susac syndrome. Roughly 0.45 to 1 ug RNA was reverse transcribed with random hexamers. MiXCR, applied by TCRdb to the immunoSEQ multiplex PCR reads, yields one record per CDR3 protein. The sample contains about 69,000 distinct CDR3 sequences, around 95% of which appear only once. Sequencing was performed on CD8+ T cells from PBMCs. The receptor set was obtained from a human donor in good health.

This sequence joins TRBV12-3 or TRBV12-4 and TRBJ2-2, with D perhaps matching TRBD1 (6 bases). This CDR3 contains 13 residues. V was trimmed by 5 bases and J by 5 bases, leaving 9 bases between them. The CDR3 DNA is TGTGCCAGCAGTACACAGGGAACCGGGGAGCTGTTTTTT. Its translation: CASSTQGTGELFF.

This chain uses TRBV3-1 with TRBJ2-7; 9 bases fit TRBD2. The CDR3 is 15 amino acids. Trimming at V came to 3 bases and at J to 4 bases, leaving 7 bases not matched to a gene. Germline loops: CDR1 LGHDT, CDR2 YNNKEL (reference sequence). The CDR3 region is CASSHAESGGYEQYF. Here the CDR3 DNA reads TGTGCCAGCAGCCACGCTGAGAGCGGGGGGTACGAGCAGTACTTC.

The rearrangement uses TRBV6-6 and TRBJ2-4, with D perhaps TRBD2 (6 bases). Germline V gives CDR1 MNHNY, CDR2 SVGAGI (reference sequence). Trimming took off 9 bases at V and 8 bases at J, with 11 bases between the two ends. The CDR3 sequence is 11 residues long. The CDR3 spells CASGEVDIQYF. CDR3 DNA: TGTGCCAGTGGGGAGGTCGACATTCAGTACTTC.

The chain couples TRBV15 to TRBJ2-3; TRBD2 matches at 9 bases. Unmatched junction bases numbered 19, after V lost 0 bases and J lost 3 bases. Per the germline V gene, CDR1 is LNHNV and CDR2 is YYDKDF (reference sequence). The CDR3 totals 21 residues. CDR3 coding DNA: TGTGCCACCAGCAGAGATTCGGCTAGCGGGGCGCTACCAAAGTCAACAGATACGCAGTATTTT. Protein product: CATSRDSASGALPKSTDTQYF.

This chain connects TRBV6-1 to TRBJ2-2, with D perhaps TRBD2 (5 bases). In germline, CDR1 is MNHNS, CDR2 SASEGT. This CDR3 region has 16 residues. Trimming took off 10 bases at V and 4 bases at J, with 22 bases between the two ends. CDR3 sequence reads: CAIRPGFGDGTGELFF. As DNA, the CDR3 is TGTGCCATCAGACCCGGGTTCGGGGATGGCACCGGGGAGCTGTTTTTT.

J is TRBJ1-1 and V is TRBV4-2; D gene ambiguous. Between the trimmed V and J ends, which lost 4 bases and 0 bases, there was a span of 6 bases. The CDR3 spans 13 residues. Germline V CDR1 and CDR2: LGHNA, YNFKEQ. The CDR3 region has the DNA TGTGCCAGCAGCCTCCGACTGAACACTGAAGCTTTCTTT. It encodes CASSLRLNTEAFF.

J is TRBJ2-5 and V is TRBV7-2; D is unresolved. V lost 1 base and J 3 bases, leaving 9 bases between the germline ends. The CDR3 is 14 amino acids. Germline loops: CDR1 SGHTA, CDR2 FQGNSA. The CDR3 DNA sequence: TGTGCCAGCAGCTTAGGGATATACGAAGAGACCCAGTACTTC. Translated: CASSLGIYEETQYF.

This chain links TRBV23-1 with TRBJ2-5, with TRBD2 matching 10 bases. TRBV23-1 is placed among ORFs of uncertain function. The CDR3 is made up of 17 amino acids. The J segment lost 2 bases and the V segment lost 0 bases, leaving 6 bases of the junction unmatched. The CDR3 DNA reads as TGCGCCAGCAGTCAATCGACTGGAGCGGGGGGGCAAGAGACCCAGTACTTC. As protein: CASSQSTGAGGQETQYF.

The rearrangement joins TRBV29-1 to TRBJ2-7, with D perhaps TRBD2 (5 bases). The germline CDR1 and CDR2 sequences are SQVTM and ANQGSEA. The V gene lost 2 bases and the J gene lost 4 bases, with 6 bases spanning the gap. CDR3 length: 11 residues. As DNA, the CDR3 is TGCAGCGTTGAATCGGGGTACGAGCAGTACTTC. Protein sequence: CSVESGYEQYF.

The chain is built from TRBV4-1 and TRBJ2-6; no clear D gene. Trimming stripped 0 bases from V and 3 bases from J, with 3 bases between. The CDR3 sequence is 14 residues long. CDR1 and CDR2 from the germline V gene are MGHRA and YSYEKL. The CDR3 region is CASSQEGGANVLTF. The CDR3 DNA reads TGCGCCAGCAGCCAAGAGGGTGGGGCCAACGTCCTGACTTTC.

As to this clonotype: One end of the junction is discordant with germline, which a read error may explain. The V call is TRBV7-9, the J call TRBJ2-3; tentatively, D is TRBD1 (6 bases). The length of the CDR3 is 14 residues. Looked up from germline, CDR1 is SEHNR and CDR2 is FQNEAQ (reference sequence). CDR3 sequence: CASSVAQGSDTQYF. Written as DNA, the CDR3 is TGTGCCAGCAGCGTAGCACAGGGCAGCGATACGCAGTATTTT.

The chain recombines TRBV5-1 with TRBJ2-1; perhaps TRBD1 as D (5 bases). The CDR3 covers 16 residues. CDR1 and CDR2 from the germline V gene are SGHRS and YFSETQ. V was pared by 0 bases and J by 2 bases, with 12 bases between. This CDR3 is CASSLAMGPAYNEQFF. CDR3 in DNA: TGCGCCAGCAGCTTGGCAATGGGGCCCGCCTACAATGAGCAGTTCTTC.

This chain joins TRBV4-1 and TRBJ2-3; 10 positions agree with TRBD1. J was trimmed by 3 bases and V by 3 bases; bases with no gene match: 6. The CDR3 is made up of 16 amino acids. Per germline, CDR1 MGHRA and CDR2 YSYEKL. The CDR3 loop is CASSQGTGVGTDTQYF. DNA of the CDR3: TGCGCCAGCAGCCAGGGGACAGGGGTTGGAACAGATACGCAGTATTTT.

The chain has TRBV3-1 and TRBJ2-7, with unresolved D. Trimming took off 4 bases at V and 0 bases at J, with 16 bases between the two ends. This CDR3 comprises 16 residues. Looked up from germline, CDR1 is LGHDT and CDR2 is YNNKEL (reference sequence). Here the CDR3 DNA reads TGTGCCAGCAGCCTTTTACCCTCAGTGTACTCCTACGAGCAGTACTTC. Protein product: CASSLLPSVYSYEQYF.

The rearrangement joins TRBV7-8 to TRBJ1-3; D perhaps matches TRBD1 (6 bases). The CDR3 is 17 residues long. In germline, CDR1 is SGHVS, CDR2 FQNEAQ. Between the trimmed V and J ends, which lost 4 bases and 0 bases, there was a span of 16 bases. CDR3 sequence: CASSSRGGSRSGNTIYF. CDR3 DNA sequence: TGTGCCAGCAGCTCCCGGGGGGGCAGCCGCTCTGGAAACACCATATATTTT.

The chain joins TRBV19 to TRBJ2-1; 7 bases are a match to TRBD1. From germline, CDR1 is LNHDA and CDR2 SQIVND (reference sequence). This CDR3 comprises 17 residues. Trimming cost V 8 bases and J 4 bases; bases outside gene matches: 17. The CDR3, as DNA: TGTGCCAGTCAAGACTCAGCGACCGGGACAGCATACAATGAGCAGTTCTTC. Protein sequence: CASQDSATGTAYNEQFF.

The rearrangement uses TRBV19 and TRBJ2-2, with no clear D. Trimming removed 1 base at V and 8 bases at J, with 5 bases between. CDR3 length: 12 amino acids. Germline V lookup: CDR1 LNHDA, CDR2 SQIVND (reference sequence). CDR3 in amino acids: CASSIVPGELFF. In nucleotides, the CDR3 is TGTGCCAGTAGTATAGTGCCGGGGGAGCTGTTTTTT.

The rearrangement links TRBV7-9 to TRBJ1-1; tentatively, D is TRBD1 (6 bases). This CDR3 is built from 13 residues. Germline V CDR1 and CDR2: SEHNR, FQNEAQ (reference sequence). The V end was cut by 4 bases, the J end by 5 bases, with 11 bases between. The CDR3 protein is CASSYGGATEAFF. The CDR3 DNA reads TGTGCCAGCAGCTATGGGGGGGCGACTGAAGCTTTCTTT.

This chain uses TRBV4-3 with TRBJ1-1; the D gene is possibly TRBD1 (5 bases). This CDR3 has 16 amino acids. Germline V gene sequence: CDR1 LGHNA, CDR2 YSLEER. The V end was cut by 0 bases, the J end by 3 bases, with 14 bases between. The CDR3 loop is CASSQDRRGRDTEAFF. The CDR3 nucleotides are TGCGCCAGCAGCCAAGATAGGAGGGGTCGGGACACTGAAGCTTTCTTT.

V is TRBV13 and J is TRBJ2-1; D assignment may be TRBD1 or TRBD2 (6 bases each). Germline assignment: CDR1 PRHDT and CDR2 FYEKMQ (reference sequence). The CDR3 runs to 15 residues. V was trimmed by 5 bases and J by 7 bases, leaving 18 bases between them. The CDR3 spells CASSPRGPLGNEQFF. The CDR3 bases are TGTGCCAGCAGCCCCCGGGGGCCCCTAGGGAATGAGCAGTTCTTC. The entire variable domain, with the rest obtained from reference TRBV13 and TRBJ2-1, is as follows: AAGVIQSPRHLIKEKRETATLKCYPIPRHDTVYWYQQGPGQDPQFLISFYEKMQSDKGSIPDRFSAQQFSDYHSELNMSSLELGDSALYFCASSPRGPLGNEQFFGPGTRLTVL.

The chain combines TRBV7-3 with TRBJ2-1; tentatively, D is TRBD1 (5 bases). The length of the CDR3 is 15 residues. Germline lookup yields CDR1 SGHTA and CDR2 FQGTGA. The V gene lost 1 base and the J gene lost 3 bases, with 10 bases spanning the gap. The CDR3 spells CASSLRARGYNEQFF. The CDR3, as DNA: TGTGCCAGCAGCTTAAGGGCAAGGGGCTACAATGAGCAGTTCTTC.

The V gene is TRBV4-1, the J gene TRBJ1-1; D not certain. Germline CDR1 and CDR2: MGHRA and YSYEKL. Trimming shortened V by 4 bases and J by 4 bases, and 16 bases separated the two germline ends. CDR3 length: 15 residues. The CDR3 DNA reads TGCGCCAGCAGCCCCAACTACGGCGGGAGCACTGAAGCTTTCTTT. It yields the protein CASSPNYGGSTEAFF.

The genes are TRBV4-1 and TRBJ1-2; D call uncertain. This CDR3 comprises 12 residues. V was trimmed by 0 bases and J by 7 bases, leaving 6 bases between them. The germline V gene has CDR1 MGHRA and CDR2 YSYEKL. The CDR3 is CASSQDRVGYTF. CDR3 sequence (DNA): TGCGCCAGCAGCCAAGATCGGGTTGGCTACACCTTC.

The chain uses TRBV7-9 and TRBJ2-5; D perhaps matches TRBD2 (6 bases). CDR1 and CDR2 from the germline V gene are SEHNR and FQNEAQ (reference sequence). V was cut by 3 bases and J by 2 bases, with 13 bases left in between. There are 15 residues in the CDR3. The CDR3 bases are TGTGCCAGCAGCTTGATCCGGGACTCGCAAGAGACCCAGTACTTC. Protein: CASSLIRDSQETQYF.

This rearrangement joins TRBV5-4 to TRBJ2-3; 11 nucleotides agree with TRBD2. Germline V CDR1 and CDR2: SGHNT, YYREEE (reference sequence). The V gene end was trimmed by 6 bases and the J gene end by 0 bases; junction bases not matched to a gene: 3. CDR3 size: 15 residues. CDR3 in DNA: TGTGCCAGCAACCGACTAGCGGGGAGCACAGATACGCAGTATTTT. It encodes CASNRLAGSTDTQYF. The variable domain in full, with the rest retrieved from reference TRBV5-4 and TRBJ2-3, is ETGVTQSPTHLIKTRGQQVTLRCSSQSGHNTVSWYQQALGQGPQFIFQYYREEENGRGNFPPRFSGLQFPNYSSELNVNALELDDSALYLCASNRLAGSTDTQYFGPGTRLTVL.

This CDR3 is CSAEELGQGNSPLHF. In nucleotides, the CDR3 is TGCAGTGCCGAGGAACTGGGACAGGGAAATTCACCCCTCCACTTT. The V call is TRBV20-1, the J call TRBJ1-6; TRBD1 matches at 9 bases. Germline-derived CDR1 and CDR2 are DFQATT and SNEGSKA (reference sequence). J was trimmed by 7 bases and V by 6 bases; bases with no gene match: 10. The CDR3 sequence is 15 residues long.

This CDR3 is CASSLVVTGVEQYF. In nucleotides, the CDR3 is TGTGCCAGCAGCTTAGTGGTGACAGGGGTCGAGCAGTACTTC. The chain joins TRBV7-2 to TRBJ2-7; 8 bases align to TRBD1. This CDR3 region has 14 residues. Germline-derived CDR1 and CDR2 are SGHTA and FQGNSA. V lost 1 base to trimming and J lost 6 bases; unmatched junction nucleotides: 5. Complete variable domain (other parts from reference TRBV7-2 and TRBJ2-7): GAGVSQSPSNKVTEKGKDVELRCDPISGHTALYWYRQSLGQGLEFLIYFQGNSAPDKSGLPSDRFSAERTGGSVSTLTIQRTQQEDSAVYLCASSLVVTGVEQYFGPGTRLTVT.

The chain links TRBV20-1 to TRBJ1-2; D might be TRBD1 (6 bases). The germline V gene has CDR1 DFQATT and CDR2 SNEGSKA (reference sequence). The germline V and J ends were trimmed by 0 bases and 4 bases, with 9 bases remaining between them. CDR3 length: 13 amino acids. The CDR3 region is CSARDLDSYGYTF. The CDR3 DNA reads TGCAGTGCTAGAGATCTGGACAGCTATGGCTACACCTTC.

The chain is built from TRBV5-1 and TRBJ2-7; no firm D call. V lost 4 bases, J lost 6 bases, and 11 bases lay in between. Per the germline V gene, CDR1 is SGHRS and CDR2 is YFSETQ. The CDR3 is 12 residues long. CDR3: CASSPGPPEQYF. CDR3 sequence (DNA): TGCGCCAGCAGCCCCGGACCGCCCGAGCAGTACTTC.

The chain uses TRBV6-5 and TRBJ2-7; D not resolved. V dropped 2 bases and J dropped 2 bases, with 10 bases sitting between them. Germline-derived CDR1 and CDR2 are MNHEY and SVGAGI. There are 14 residues in the CDR3. CDR3 in amino acids: CASSYLRLAYEQYV. For the CDR3, the DNA is TGTGCCAGCAGTTACCTCAGGTTAGCCTACGAGCAGTACGTC.